The clone carrying this T cell receptor beta chain was observed a few times. Germline CDR1 and CDR2: SGHRS and YFSETQ. The V segment lost 0 bases and the J segment 2 bases; nucleotides outside the gene matches: 7. CDR3 size: 17 residues. Expressed TCRB transcripts were sequenced because the isolated RNA had all been reverse transcribed beforehand. The table came from immunoSEQ multiplex PCR; TCRdb's copy has only in-frame clones and leaves some out. The sample lists about 110,000 clones; less than 40% were seen once. The data stem from a study of beta chain features in type 1 diabetes. The V gene is TRBV5-1, the J gene TRBJ2-7; TRBD2 matches 11 bases. This receptor was taken from a woman younger than 35 in good health. Material for sequencing was stem cell memory CD4+ T cells from blood. CDR3 DNA sequence: TGCGCCAGCAGCTTGGAAGTAGCGGGAGGGTTCACCTACGAGCAGTACTTC. It is translated as CASSLEVAGGFTYEQYF.